One and the same sample provided the 6 T cell receptor beta chains below, sequenced in a study of cytotoxic CD8 clonotypes in ibrutinib-treated CLL. The table came from immunoSEQ multiplex PCR; TCRdb's copy has only in-frame clones and leaves some out. The data hold 150,000 to 200,000 clones, with roughly 90% observed a single time. Here the sequenced sample was PBMCs, taken at disease progression, from a patient treated with ibrutinib. The receptors here all came from a human donor with chronic lymphocytic leukemia.

V gene TRBV28 combines with J gene TRBJ2-2; D gene unclear. The V gene's germline CDR1 is MDHEN and CDR2 SYDVKM. CDR3 length: 15 residues. The V and J ends lost 6 bases and 3 bases respectively, with 14 bases between them. CDR3 residues: CASRVDLAYTGELFF. For the CDR3, the DNA is TGTGCCAGCAGGGTAGATCTCGCTTACACCGGGGAGCTGTTTTTT.

This clone was recorded only once. This chain joins TRBV11-2 and TRBJ2-5; unclear D gene. The ends were cut back, 6 bases at V and 0 bases at J, with 14 bases in the middle. The CDR3 runs 15 residues. Germline V gene data show CDR1 as SGHAT and CDR2 as FQNNGV. The CDR3: CASRYLGRNQETQYF. The CDR3 DNA is TGTGCCAGCAGATACCTCGGACGGAACCAAGAGACCCAGTACTTC.

With respect to this clone: The DNA is left out, because the CDR3 cannot be placed on it with certainty; the CDR3 is given as TCRdb lists it. The chain recombines TRBV6-1 with TRBJ2-2; the D call of TRBD1 is as the table states it, not checked on the DNA. The CDR3 spans 15 residues, counting both ends. CDR1 MNHNS and CDR2 SASEGT come from the germline V gene. The CDR3: CASILGQANTGELFF.

The chain is built from TRBV15 and TRBJ1-1, with D perhaps matching TRBD1 (5 bases). This CDR3 is built from 15 residues. With 0 bases removed from V and 0 bases from J, the gap between germline ends came to 8 bases. Germline V CDR1 and CDR2: LNHNV, YYDKDF (reference sequence). For the CDR3, the DNA is TGTGCCACCAGCAGAGATGGCAGGGTGAACACTGAAGCTTTCTTT. Protein: CATSRDGRVNTEAFF.

V is TRBV5-1 and J is TRBJ1-4, with D unresolved. Looked up from germline, CDR1 is SGHRS and CDR2 is YFSETQ. This CDR3 has 12 amino acids. The V end was cut by 0 bases, the J end by 7 bases, with 4 bases between. The DNA for the CDR3 is TGCGCCAGCAGCTTGGACGCTGAAAAACTGTTTTTT. Translating it yields CASSLDAEKLFF.

The chain is built from TRBV9 and TRBJ1-3; 8 nucleotides align to TRBD1. Germline CDR1 SGDLS, CDR2 YYNGEE. This CDR3 has 16 amino acids. J lost 1 base, V lost 0 bases, and 3 bases had no gene match. The CDR3 loop is CASSVGHRGSGNTIYF. The CDR3 DNA sequence: TGTGCCAGCAGCGTAGGTCACAGGGGGTCTGGAAACACCATATATTTT. Using reference TRBV9 and TRBJ1-3 for the parts outside the CDR3, the full variable domain is DSGVTQTPKHLITATGQRVTLRCSPRSGDLSVYWYQQSLDQGLQFLIQYYNGEERAKGNILERFSAQQFPDLHSELNLSSLELGDSALYFCASSVGHRGSGNTIYFGEGSWLTVV.